The 17 T cell receptor beta chains presented below share a single source sample, sequenced in a study of cytomegalovirus exposure and HLA in healthy donors. PCR involved 60 Vbeta and 13 Jbeta primers. Sequenced by immunoSEQ multiplex PCR; TCRdb stores in-frame clones only, minus some. The sample records about 65,000 clones, 62% being singletons. Sequenced material: PBMCs. These receptor sequences come from a man under 40 in good health and CMV-seronegative.

This clone was seen a few times. The genes are TRBV6-4 and TRBJ1-5; 7 bases match TRBD1. This CDR3 has 14 amino acids. Germline CDR1 is MRHNA and CDR2 is SNTAGT. J was trimmed by 2 bases and V by 6 bases; bases with no gene match: 4. CDR3 DNA sequence: TGTGCCAGCAGCGCCGGGACAGGCAATCAGCCCCAGCATTTT. Amino acid sequence: CASSAGTGNQPQHF.

CDR3 protein: CASSTTVNTEAFF. Written as DNA, the CDR3 is TGCGCCAGCAGCACGACAGTGAACACTGAAGCTTTCTTT. V gene TRBV5-1 combines with J gene TRBJ1-1, with D perhaps TRBD1 (5 bases). The V end was cut by 4 bases, the J end by 0 bases, with 7 bases between. Per germline, CDR1 SGHRS and CDR2 YFSETQ. The CDR3 has 13 residues.

V and J are TRBV11-3 and TRBJ2-1; TRBD2 agrees at 8 bases. There are 13 residues in the CDR3. Germline CDR1 SGHNT, CDR2 YENEEA. V dropped 3 bases and J dropped 9; count of bases not matched to a gene: 4. The CDR3 loop reads CASSFGTRGEQFF. CDR3 in DNA: TGTGCCAGCAGCTTCGGGACTAGAGGTGAGCAGTTCTTC.

The chain links TRBV4-2 to TRBJ2-7, with D possibly being TRBD2 (5 bases). V was shortened by 2 bases and J by 3 bases, with 14 bases between the two germline ends. The CDR3 runs 15 residues. Germline values: CDR1 LGHNA, CDR2 YNFKEQ. DNA of the CDR3: TGTGCCAGCAGCCAACCGGGCCTGGAGGTCTACGAGCAGTACTTC. It specifies CASSQPGLEVYEQYF.

The chain uses TRBV5-1 and TRBJ1-1; TRBD1 might be the D (5 bases). The germline V and J ends were trimmed by 2 bases and 2 bases, with 10 bases remaining between them. Germline CDR1 and CDR2: SGHRS and YFSETQ. CDR3 length: 14 residues. CDR3 region: CASSLTGANTEAFF. The CDR3 DNA is TGCGCCAGCAGCTTAACAGGCGCAAACACTGAAGCTTTCTTT. The whole variable domain, remainder taken from reference TRBV5-1 and TRBJ1-1, is KAGVTQTPRYLIKTRGQQVTLSCSPISGHRSVSWYQQTPGQGLQFLFEYFSETQRNKGNFPGRFSGRQFSNSRSEMNVSTLELGDSALYLCASSLTGANTEAFFGQGTRLTVV.

V usage is TRBV13 and J usage is TRBJ1-5; D is ambiguous. Trimming left V 5 bases short and J 2 bases short, with 7 bases between. This CDR3 spans 13 amino acids. The germline V gene encodes CDR1 PRHDT and CDR2 FYEKMQ (reference sequence). CDR3 DNA sequence: TGTGCCAGCAGCCGCGGGGGCAATCAGCCCCAGCATTTT. It translates to CASSRGGNQPQHF.

CDR3 DNA: TGCGCCAGCAGCGACACCACTGAAGCTTTCTTT. Amino acid sequence: CASSDTTEAFF. This chain connects TRBV5-1 to TRBJ1-1; D call uncertain. Trimming stripped 4 bases from V and 4 bases from J, with 5 bases between. CDR3 size: 11 residues. Looked up from germline, CDR1 is SGHRS and CDR2 is YFSETQ.

The chain recombines TRBV6-5 with TRBJ1-2; 8 bases agree with TRBD1. The CDR3 is 16 residues long. Germline loops: CDR1 MNHEY, CDR2 SVGAGI. V shed 2 bases, J shed 8 bases, and the junction held 13 bases outside the gene matches. The DNA of the CDR3 is TGTGCCAGCAGTTACCAAAATGCCGGGACAGGCGGAGGCTACACCTTC. It translates to CASSYQNAGTGGGYTF.

V usage is TRBV29-1 and J usage is TRBJ1-1; 8 bases agree with TRBD1. V lost 5 bases to trimming and J lost 4 bases; unmatched junction nucleotides: 6. This CDR3 spans 13 amino acids. CDR1 and CDR2 (germline): SQVTM, ANQGSEA. For the CDR3, the DNA is TGCAGCGTTAGGACAGGGCCGGGCACTGAAGCTTTCTTT. Translating gives CSVRTGPGTEAFF.

With respect to this clone: A junction end diverges from the germline sequence, so it may reflect a read error. The chain joins TRBV6-1 to TRBJ1-2, with a possible D match to TRBD1 (6 bases). The CDR3 has 15 residues. In germline, CDR1 is MNHNS, CDR2 SASEGT. CDR3 sequence (DNA): TGTGCCGGCAGGGGCCCGCTTGAATTATTCTATGGCTACACCTTC. Residues: CAGRGPLELFYGYTF.

J is TRBJ2-3 and V is TRBV23-1; 7 bases are shared with TRBD1. TRBV23-1 is reported as an ORF; its role is uncertain. The trim removed 2 bases at V and 7 bases at J, leaving 15 bases unmatched. This CDR3 has 17 amino acids. The CDR3, as DNA: TGCGCCAGCAGTCAACTCTTGACCGGGACAGTGGCATATACGCAGTATTTT. It translates to CASSQLLTGTVAYTQYF.

The rearrangement joins TRBV6-1 to TRBJ1-4, with 8 bases identical to TRBD1. This CDR3 comprises 14 residues. With 8 bases clipped from V and 5 bases from J, the junction kept 7 bases outside the gene matches. CDR1 is MNHNS, CDR2 SASEGT, per germline. CDR3 sequence reads: CASLRGTGNEKLFF. The CDR3 coding sequence is TGTGCCAGCCTAAGGGGGACAGGAAATGAAAAACTGTTTTTT.

This clone was observed a few times. The gene calls are TRBV29-1 and TRBJ2-5; unclear D gene. This CDR3 has 13 amino acids. V was trimmed by 8 bases and J by 3 bases, leaving 16 bases between them. Germline V gene sequence: CDR1 SQVTM, CDR2 ANQGSEA. The CDR3 protein is CSMKPPQEETQYF. In DNA, the CDR3 is TGCAGCATGAAGCCGCCTCAGGAAGAGACCCAGTACTTC.

This chain joins TRBV7-7 and TRBJ1-1; D remains ambiguous. V gave up 5 bases and J gave up 0 bases, with 13 bases separating them. Germline V lookup: CDR1 SSHAT, CDR2 FNYEAQ (reference sequence). The CDR3 length is 15 residues. CDR3 nucleotide sequence: TGTGCCAGCAGCCCAGGCCCGGGAATGAACACTGAAGCTTTCTTT. This codes for CASSPGPGMNTEAFF.

J is TRBJ2-2 and V is TRBV10-1, with a possible D match to TRBD2 (5 bases). Germline V gene sequence: CDR1 WNHNN, CDR2 SYGVQD (reference sequence). Trimming took off 5 bases at V and 11 bases at J, with 15 bases between the two ends. The CDR3 has 13 amino acids. CDR3 sequence (DNA): TGCGCCAGCAGTCTAAAGGGAGCCCCAGAGCTGTTTTTT. Its protein product is CASSLKGAPELFF.

J is TRBJ2-7 and V is TRBV10-3; TRBD2 matches at 9 bases. The germline gives CDR1 ENHRY, CDR2 SYGVKD. The CDR3 totals 16 residues. After removal of 2 bases from V and 7 bases from J, the junction contained 12 bases not matched to a gene. CDR3 nucleotides: TGTGCCATCAGTGAGAGTAGCGGGGGCACCTCGGGGGAGCAGTACTTC. Residues: CAISESSGGTSGEQYF.

This clone has a handful of counts. The chain carries TRBV9 and TRBJ1-4; D may be TRBD1 (5 bases). CDR1 is SGDLS, CDR2 YYNGEE, per germline. V was trimmed by 0 bases and J by 6 bases, leaving 9 bases between them. The CDR3 length is 14 residues. In DNA, the CDR3 is TGTGCCAGCAGCGTAGTTGGACATGATGAAAAACTGTTTTTT. Amino acids: CASSVVGHDEKLFF.